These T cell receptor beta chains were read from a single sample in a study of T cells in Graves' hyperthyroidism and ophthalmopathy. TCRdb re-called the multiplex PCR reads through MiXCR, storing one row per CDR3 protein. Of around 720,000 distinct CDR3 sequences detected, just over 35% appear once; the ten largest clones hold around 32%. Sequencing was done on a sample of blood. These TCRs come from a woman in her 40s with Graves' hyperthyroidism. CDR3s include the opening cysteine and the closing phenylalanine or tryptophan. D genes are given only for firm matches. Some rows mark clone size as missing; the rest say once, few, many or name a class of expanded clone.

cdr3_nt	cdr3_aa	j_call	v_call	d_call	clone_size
TGTGCCAGCAGCTTAGAACGCCTTCAAGAGACCCAGTACTTC	CASSLERLQETQYF	TRBJ2-5	TRBV11-2	-	many
TGTGCCAGCAGCTTAGGGGGACAGGGGGCGGAAAAACTGTTTTTT	CASSLGGQGAEKLFF	TRBJ1-4	TRBV7-2	TRBD1	many
TGTGCCAGCAGCTTAGCCGAGACTAACCACGAGCAGTACTTC	CASSLAETNHEQYF	TRBJ2-7	TRBV7-8	-	many
TGTGCCAGCAGGATGTCACAGGGGAGCACCGGGGAGCTGTTTTTT	CASRMSQGSTGELFF	TRBJ2-2	TRBV2	TRBD1	many
TGTGCCAGCAGCTGGACAGTAAACTATGGCTACACCTTC	CASSWTVNYGYTF	TRBJ1-2	TRBV7-2	-	many
TGTGCCAGTAGTGGGACAGGGGGCAGCTATGGCTACACCTTC	CASSGTGGSYGYTF	TRBJ1-2	TRBV19	TRBD1	few
TGTGCCAGCAGCTTAATGGGCACGGAAGAGACCCAGTACTTC	CASSLMGTEETQYF	TRBJ2-5	TRBV7-2	-	many
TGTGCCAGCAGCCAAGAAGGAAGGGTCGGAGGGACCCAGTACTTC	CASSQEGRVGGTQYF	TRBJ2-5	TRBV7-2	-	few
TGTGCCAGCACCACCTTATGGTCAGGGGGCAACTATGGCTACACCTTC	CASTTLWSGGNYGYTF	TRBJ1-2	TRBV28	TRBD1	-
TGTGCCACCAGTGATTTGCGCAGGGACGCCATGAACAATGAGCAGTACTTC	CATSDLRRDAMNNEQYF	TRBJ2-7	TRBV24-1	-	-
TGCAGCGTACGGAGGACAATGGAGACCCAGTACTTC	CSVRRTMETQYF	TRBJ2-5	TRBV29-1	-	-
TGTGCCAGTAGTGTCCCGCCTTATGGCTACACCTTC	CASSVPPYGYTF	TRBJ1-2	TRBV19	-	few
TGTGCCATCAGTATAGATGGCGTAGATGGCTACACCATATATTTT	CAISIDGVDGYTIYF	TRBJ1-3	TRBV10-3	-	once
TGCAGCGTTGCCCAGGGGTTGGCCTACGAGCAGTACTTC	CSVAQGLAYEQYF	TRBJ2-7	TRBV29-1	-	many
TGTGCCAGCAGCTTAGGTTGGCAGGGTCAGTACGAGCAGTACTTC	CASSLGWQGQYEQYF	TRBJ2-7	TRBV7-2	-	many
TGCAGCGTTGGACAGGGAGAGGGGAACACTGAAGCTTTCTTT	CSVGQGEGNTEAFF	TRBJ1-1	TRBV29-1	TRBD1	many
TGCGCCAGCAGCCAAGGAGCAGGGGGCGCTTATGGCTACACCTTC	CASSQGAGGAYGYTF	TRBJ1-2	TRBV4-3	TRBD1	few
TGTGCCACCAGCAGAGCAGGGGGTCACAATGAGCAGTTCTTC	CATSRAGGHNEQFF	TRBJ2-1	TRBV15	TRBD1	-
TGTGCCAGCAGCTTATATGGTTTTGGGGAGCAGTACTTC	CASSLYGFGEQYF	TRBJ2-7	TRBV7-8	-	many
TGTGCCAGCAGCTTAAATTCCGGTAGCAATCAGCCCCAGCATTTT	CASSLNSGSNQPQHF	TRBJ1-5	TRBV7-2	-	few
TGTGCCAGCAGCTTAGGCCTGGAACATGGCTACACCTTC	CASSLGLEHGYTF	TRBJ1-2	TRBV13	-	many
TGTGCCAGCAGTTTACGAGCCGGATACTATGGCTACACCTTC	CASSLRAGYYGYTF	TRBJ1-2	TRBV12-3/TRBV12-4	-	-
TGTGCCAGCAGCTTGGAAACGGGAGGATCCTACGAGCAGTACTTC	CASSLETGGSYEQYF	TRBJ2-7	TRBV5-4	TRBD2	few
TGTGCCATCAGGGCTGGGACAGACCTAGAGACCCAGTACTTC	CAIRAGTDLETQYF	TRBJ2-5	TRBV10-3	TRBD1	-
TGCGCCAGCAGCCAAGATTCGTTCTCCTACGAGCAGTACTTC	CASSQDSFSYEQYF	TRBJ2-7	TRBV4-3	-	-
TGTGCCAGTAGTCTTTGGGCAGCCCAGACCTACGAGCAGTACTTC	CASSLWAAQTYEQYF	TRBJ2-7	TRBV19	-	many
TGTGCCAGCAGCGGGGGACGCGGTGGCTACACCTTC	CASSGGRGGYTF	TRBJ1-2	TRBV6-5	-	many
TGTGCCAGCAGCTTGTGGACAGGGAACTATGGCTACACCTTC	CASSLWTGNYGYTF	TRBJ1-2	TRBV7-2	TRBD1	many
TGTGCCAGCAGCTTAGCGCGACAGGGCAGCGGAAACACCATATATTTT	CASSLARQGSGNTIYF	TRBJ1-3	TRBV7-6	TRBD1	-
TGTGCCAGCAGCCCACAGGTTTCGGGCGAGCAGTACTTC	CASSPQVSGEQYF	TRBJ2-7	TRBV13	-	few
TGCGCCAGCAGCTCTCAGGAGGGCGACACCGGGGAGCTGTCTTTT	CASSSQEGDTGELSF	TRBJ2-2	TRBV5-1	-	-
TGTGCCAGTAGAGGAAGAGGGGGTGACTATGGCTACACCTTC	CASRGRGGDYGYTF	TRBJ1-2	TRBV19	-	many
TGCGCCAGCAGCTTGGGGGGCAGCACTAACTATGGCTACACCTTC	CASSLGGSTNYGYTF	TRBJ1-2	TRBV5-1	-	-
TGCGCCAGCAAGGACAGGGGTGACTATGGCTACACCTTC	CASKDRGDYGYTF	TRBJ1-2	TRBV5-1	TRBD1	few
TGTGCCAGCAGCTTAAGGTCAGAACTCCGCGGATACGAGCAGTACTTC	CASSLRSELRGYEQYF	TRBJ2-7	TRBV7-2	-	many
TGTGCCATCAGTCCAATGGTACCGGCCGAGGCTGGGGCCAACGTCCTGACTTTC	CAISPMVPAEAGANVLTF	TRBJ2-6	TRBV10-3	-	-
TGTGCCAGCAGCTTACACCTCGGGGACAGCCTCAATCAGCCCCAGCATTTT	CASSLHLGDSLNQPQHF	TRBJ1-5	TRBV7-9	TRBD1	many
TGTGCCAGCAGATATGATAACTATGGCTACACCTTC	CASRYDNYGYTF	TRBJ1-2	TRBV6-5	-	-
TGCGCCAGCAGTGAGTCGGGCAGGGGGCGCGAAACTAATGAAAAACTGTTTTTT	CASSESGRGRETNEKLFF	TRBJ1-4	TRBV10-1	TRBD1	-
TGTGCCAGCAGCCCACAGCTAGCGGGAGGTAAAGAGACCCAGTACTTC	CASSPQLAGGKETQYF	TRBJ2-5	TRBV11-2	TRBD2	few
TGTGCCAGCAGCGACAGGGTTTATCAGCCCCAGCATTTT	CASSDRVYQPQHF	TRBJ1-5	TRBV28	TRBD1	few
TGCAGCGTAGCGGGGATGGGTGGCGTAGAAAAACTGTTTTTT	CSVAGMGGVEKLFF	TRBJ1-4	TRBV29-1	-	-
TGTGCCAGCAAAGGGGATGGCTACACCTTC	CASKGDGYTF	TRBJ1-2	TRBV6-6	-	-
TGCAGTGCTGATCTTTGGGGGGAGAGCACAGATACGCAGTATTTT	CSADLWGESTDTQYF	TRBJ2-3	TRBV20-1	-	-
TGTGCCAGCAGCCCCTGGACAGGGGAGGCCTACGGGCAGTACTTC	CASSPWTGEAYGQYF	TRBJ2-7	TRBV11-1	TRBD1	-
TGTGCCACCAAGGAGTGGTTCGGGGGCAACTATGGCTACACCTTC	CATKEWFGGNYGYTF	TRBJ1-2	TRBV12-3/TRBV12-4	-	many
TGTGCCGGCGCCGGAGGGGGGACACCCGACTCTGGAAACACCATATATTTT	CAGAGGGTPDSGNTIYF	TRBJ1-3	TRBV11-2	-	-
TGTGCCAGCAGTTTCGAACTAGGGAACGAGCAGTACTTC	CASSFELGNEQYF	TRBJ2-7	TRBV12-3/TRBV12-4	-	few
TGTGCCAGCAGCCGGGACGTGAACTATGGCTACACCTTC	CASSRDVNYGYTF	TRBJ1-2	TRBV12-3/TRBV12-4	-	many
TGTGCCAGCAGCTCCCCTAGCGGAACCCAAGAGACCCAGTACTTC	CASSSPSGTQETQYF	TRBJ2-5	TRBV9	TRBD2	few
TGTGCCAGCAGCTTGACAGGGGGTGAAACTGAAGCTTTCTTT	CASSLTGGETEAFF	TRBJ1-1	TRBV7-2	TRBD1	many
TGTGCCATAGACAGGGGGGAAGGCTACACCTTC	CAIDRGEGYTF	TRBJ1-2	TRBV10-3	TRBD1	-
TGTGCCAGCAGCTTCTTCAGAGTCCAAAATGAAAAACTGTTTTTT	CASSFFRVQNEKLFF	TRBJ1-4	TRBV7-8	-	many
TGTGCCAGCAGTTACTCGATGAACTATGGCTACACCTTC	CASSYSMNYGYTF	TRBJ1-2	TRBV6-5	-	few
TGTGCCAGTAGTACCTCACACAGGGTCCACACCGGGGAGCTGTTTTTT	CASSTSHRVHTGELFF	TRBJ2-2	TRBV19	-	-
TGTGCCAGCAGCCCCCAGAGGCTCGCTGAAGCTTTCTTT	CASSPQRLAEAFF	TRBJ1-1	TRBV14	-	-
TGTGCCAGCAGCGCAGGACAGGGGACCTACGAGCAGTACTTC	CASSAGQGTYEQYF	TRBJ2-7	TRBV7-2	TRBD1	-
TGTGCCATCAGCCGTGGACAGGGTTTAGACGCTTTCTTT	CAISRGQGLDAFF	TRBJ1-1	TRBV10-3	TRBD1	-
TGTGCCAGCAGTACAGGGGACACCTCCTACGAGCAGTACTTC	CASSTGDTSYEQYF	TRBJ2-7	TRBV25-1	TRBD1	-